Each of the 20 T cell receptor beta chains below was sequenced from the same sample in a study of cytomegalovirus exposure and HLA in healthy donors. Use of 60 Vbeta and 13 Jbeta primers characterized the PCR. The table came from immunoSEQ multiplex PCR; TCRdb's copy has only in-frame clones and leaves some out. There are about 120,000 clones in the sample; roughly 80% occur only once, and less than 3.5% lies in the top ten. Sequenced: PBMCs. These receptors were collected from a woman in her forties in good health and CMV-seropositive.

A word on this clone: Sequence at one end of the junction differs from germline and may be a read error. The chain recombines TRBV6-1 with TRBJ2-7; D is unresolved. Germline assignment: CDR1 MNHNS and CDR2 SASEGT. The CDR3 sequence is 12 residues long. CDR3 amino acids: CSSSEAAYEQYF. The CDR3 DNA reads TGTTCCAGCAGTGAGGCGGCCTACGAGCAGTACTTC.

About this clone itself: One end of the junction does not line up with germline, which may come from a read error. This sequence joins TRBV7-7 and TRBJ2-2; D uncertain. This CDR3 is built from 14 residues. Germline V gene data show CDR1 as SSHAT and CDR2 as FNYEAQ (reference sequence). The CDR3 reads CASSPRQNTGELFF. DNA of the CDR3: TGTGCTAGCAGCCCGAGACAGAACACCGGGGAGCTGTTTTTT.

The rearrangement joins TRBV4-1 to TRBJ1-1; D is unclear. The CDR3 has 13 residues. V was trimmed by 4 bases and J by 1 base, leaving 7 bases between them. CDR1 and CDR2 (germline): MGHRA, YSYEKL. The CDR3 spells CASSLTANTEAFF. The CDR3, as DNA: TGCGCCAGCAGCCTTACAGCGAACACTGAAGCTTTCTTT.

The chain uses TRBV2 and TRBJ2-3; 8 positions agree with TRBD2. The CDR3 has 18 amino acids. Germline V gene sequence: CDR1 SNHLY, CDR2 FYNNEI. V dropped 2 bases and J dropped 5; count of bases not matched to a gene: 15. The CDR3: CASSERVRGAGYGDTQYF. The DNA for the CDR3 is TGTGCCAGCAGTGAAAGAGTGCGGGGGGCTGGGTATGGAGATACGCAGTATTTT.

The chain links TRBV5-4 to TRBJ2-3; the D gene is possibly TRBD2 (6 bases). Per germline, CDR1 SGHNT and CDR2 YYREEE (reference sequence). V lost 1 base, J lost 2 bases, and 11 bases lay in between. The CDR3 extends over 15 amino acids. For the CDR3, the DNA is TGTGCCAGCAGCTTGTTGACGGGGGACACAGATACGCAGTATTTT. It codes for CASSLLTGDTDTQYF.

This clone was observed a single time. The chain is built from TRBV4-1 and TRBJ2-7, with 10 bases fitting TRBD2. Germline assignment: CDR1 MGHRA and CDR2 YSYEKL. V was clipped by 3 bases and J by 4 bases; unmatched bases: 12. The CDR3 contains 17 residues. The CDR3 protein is CASSHPRGGLATYEQYF. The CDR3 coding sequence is TGCGCCAGCAGCCATCCGAGAGGGGGACTAGCGACTTACGAGCAGTACTTC.

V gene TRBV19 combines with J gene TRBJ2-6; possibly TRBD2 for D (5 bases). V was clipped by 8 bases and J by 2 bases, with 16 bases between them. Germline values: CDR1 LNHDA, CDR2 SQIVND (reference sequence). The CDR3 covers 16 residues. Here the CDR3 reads CASRENTGTGANVLTF. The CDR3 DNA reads TGTGCCAGTCGGGAAAACACGGGGACTGGGGCCAACGTCCTGACTTTC.

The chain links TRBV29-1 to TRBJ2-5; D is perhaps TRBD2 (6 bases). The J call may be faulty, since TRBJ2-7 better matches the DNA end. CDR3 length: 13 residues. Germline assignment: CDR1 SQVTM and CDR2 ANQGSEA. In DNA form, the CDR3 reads TGCAGCGTTGAAAGTCTAGCGAGGAACGAGCAGTACTTC. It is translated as CSVESLARNEQYF.

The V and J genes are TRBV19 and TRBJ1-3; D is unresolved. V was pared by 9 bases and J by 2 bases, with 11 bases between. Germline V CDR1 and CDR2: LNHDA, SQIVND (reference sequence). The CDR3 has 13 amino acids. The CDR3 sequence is CASEGTTGNTIYF. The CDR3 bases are TGTGCCAGCGAGGGTACCACTGGAAACACCATATATTTT.

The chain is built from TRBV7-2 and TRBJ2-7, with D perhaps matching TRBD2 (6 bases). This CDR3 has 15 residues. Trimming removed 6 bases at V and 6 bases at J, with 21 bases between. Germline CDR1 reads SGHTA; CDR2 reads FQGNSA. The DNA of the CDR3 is TGTGCCAGCAGACCAGCCCAGGGAGGATATGGCGAGCAGTACTTC. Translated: CASRPAQGGYGEQYF.

CDR3 sequence reads: CASSHPRGLAGESYEQYF. In DNA, the CDR3 is TGTGCCAGCAGCCATCCCAGGGGACTAGCGGGGGAGTCCTACGAGCAGTACTTC. The genes are TRBV4-2 and TRBJ2-7, with 14 bases lining up with TRBD2. CDR1 is LGHNA, CDR2 YNFKEQ, per germline. V dropped 3 bases and J dropped 1; count of bases not matched to a gene: 8. The length of the CDR3 is 18 residues.

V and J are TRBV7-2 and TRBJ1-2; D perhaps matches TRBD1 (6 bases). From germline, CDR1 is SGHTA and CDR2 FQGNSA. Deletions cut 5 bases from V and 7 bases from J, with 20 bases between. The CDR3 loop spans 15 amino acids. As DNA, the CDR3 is TGTGCCAGCAGCCCGACGCGGACGGCCAGGGGTGGCTACACCTTC. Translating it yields CASSPTRTARGGYTF.

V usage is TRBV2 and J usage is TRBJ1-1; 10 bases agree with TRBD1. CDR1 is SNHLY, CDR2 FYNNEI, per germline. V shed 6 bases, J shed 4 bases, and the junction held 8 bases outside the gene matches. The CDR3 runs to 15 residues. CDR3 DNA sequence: TGTGCCAGCAGGGGACAGGGGTCCCGTGGCACTGAAGCTTTCTTT. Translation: CASRGQGSRGTEAFF.

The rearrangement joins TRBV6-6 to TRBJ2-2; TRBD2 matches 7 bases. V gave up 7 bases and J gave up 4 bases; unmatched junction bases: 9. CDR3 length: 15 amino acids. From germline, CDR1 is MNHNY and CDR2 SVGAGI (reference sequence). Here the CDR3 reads CASTPLGGGTGELFF. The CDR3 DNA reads TGTGCCAGCACACCGCTTGGGGGGGGCACCGGGGAGCTGTTTTTT.

The DNA of the CDR3 is TGTGCCAGCGCAAGGGGGCTTGGCAATCAGCCCCAGCATTTT. Protein sequence: CASARGLGNQPQHF. This chain links TRBV9 with TRBJ1-5; 7 bases align to TRBD1. CDR1 is SGDLS and CDR2 is YYNGEE in the germline V gene. V gave up 7 bases and J gave up 2 bases; unmatched junction bases: 6. CDR3 length: 14 amino acids.

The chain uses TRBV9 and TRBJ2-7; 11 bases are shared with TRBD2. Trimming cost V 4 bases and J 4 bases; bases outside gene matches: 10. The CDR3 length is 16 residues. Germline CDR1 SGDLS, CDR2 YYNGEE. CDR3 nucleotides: TGTGCCAGCAGCCCCCGCCCCGGGACTAGCGGTTACGAGCAGTACTTC. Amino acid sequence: CASSPRPGTSGYEQYF.

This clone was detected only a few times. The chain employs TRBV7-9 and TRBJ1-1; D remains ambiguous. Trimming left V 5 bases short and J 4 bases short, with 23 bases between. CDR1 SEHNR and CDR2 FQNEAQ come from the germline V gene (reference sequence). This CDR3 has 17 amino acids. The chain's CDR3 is CASSPVFSGQKGTEAFF. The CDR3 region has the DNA TGTGCCAGCAGCCCAGTCTTTAGCGGGCAGAAGGGCACTGAAGCTTTCTTT.

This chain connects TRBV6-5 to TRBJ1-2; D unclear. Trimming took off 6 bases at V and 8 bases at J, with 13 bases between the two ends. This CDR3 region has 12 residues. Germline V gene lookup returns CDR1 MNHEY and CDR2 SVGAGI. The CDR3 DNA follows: TGTGCCAGCAGGCCCCCCGCTGGCGGCTACACCTTC. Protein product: CASRPPAGGYTF.

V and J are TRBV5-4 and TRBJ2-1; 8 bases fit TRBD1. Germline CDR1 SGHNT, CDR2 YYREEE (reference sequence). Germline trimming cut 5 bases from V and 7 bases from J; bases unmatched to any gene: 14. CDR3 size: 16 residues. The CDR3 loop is CASSRGQGAIWNEQFF. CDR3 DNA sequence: TGTGCCAGCAGTAGAGGTCAGGGGGCAATTTGGAATGAGCAGTTCTTC.

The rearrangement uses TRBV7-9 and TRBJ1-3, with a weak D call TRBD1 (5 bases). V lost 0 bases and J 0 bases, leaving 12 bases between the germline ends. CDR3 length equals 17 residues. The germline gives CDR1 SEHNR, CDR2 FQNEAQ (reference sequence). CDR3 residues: CASSLASPGGSGNTIYF. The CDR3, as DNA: TGTGCCAGCAGCTTAGCTTCCCCCGGGGGCTCTGGAAACACCATATATTTT.